Listed below are T cell receptor beta chains from one sample, sequenced in a study of shared clonotypes between healthy human individuals. Sequencing used immunoSEQ multiplex PCR; TCRdb keeps in-frame clones, though not all of them. Among some 2,000,000 clones listed, 85% to 95% were seen once. Sequenced input: naive CD4+ T cells sorted from blood. The receptor set was obtained from a young man in good health. The CDR3 runs from the conserved cysteine through the conserved F or W. D genes are given only for firm matches. Clone size, where shown, is once, few, many, or a class for clones that have expanded.

D gene: TRBD2; clone size: once; J gene: TRBJ2-7; V gene: TRBV10-1; CDR3 protein: CARKGTSGIPVSYEQYF; CDR3 DNA: TGCGCCAGAAAGGGGACTAGCGGGATACCTGTATCCTACGAGCAGTACTTC
D gene: -; clone size: -; J gene: TRBJ2-2; V gene: TRBV6-1; CDR3 protein: CASLGQGNTGELFF; CDR3 DNA: TGTGCCAGTTTGGGGCAGGGGAACACCGGGGAGCTGTTTTTT
D gene: -; clone size: -; J gene: TRBJ1-4; V gene: TRBV19; CDR3 protein: CASGLGAANEKLFF; CDR3 DNA: TGTGCCAGTGGGCTTGGGGCGGCAAATGAAAAACTGTTTTTT
D gene: -; clone size: -; J gene: TRBJ2-2; V gene: TRBV19; CDR3 protein: CASSGDIFTGELFF; CDR3 DNA: TGTGCCAGTAGTGGGGACATCTTCACCGGGGAGCTGTTTTTT
D gene: -; clone size: -; J gene: TRBJ2-1; V gene: TRBV7-2; CDR3 protein: CASRSSGPRTYNEQFF; CDR3 DNA: TGTGCCAGCAGATCCTCCGGCCCGAGGACTTACAATGAGCAGTTCTTC
D gene: -; clone size: -; J gene: TRBJ1-4; V gene: TRBV4-1; CDR3 protein: CASSPSGGVNEKLFF; CDR3 DNA: TGCGCCAGCAGCCCCTCTGGAGGGGTGAATGAAAAACTGTTTTTT
D gene: TRBD1; clone size: once; J gene: TRBJ2-5; V gene: TRBV2; CDR3 protein: CASSRQGGTETQYF; CDR3 DNA: TGTGCCAGCAGTCGACAGGGGGGTACCGAGACCCAGTACTTC
D gene: -; clone size: -; J gene: TRBJ2-3; V gene: TRBV6-1; CDR3 protein: CASSEIGGPTDTQYF; CDR3 DNA: TGTGCCAGCAGTGAAATCGGGGGGCCCACAGATACGCAGTATTTT
D gene: -; clone size: -; J gene: TRBJ2-2; V gene: TRBV5-4; CDR3 protein: CASSLAGVDTGELFF; CDR3 DNA: TGTGCCAGCAGCTTGGCAGGGGTAGATACCGGGGAGCTGTTTTTT
D gene: TRBD2; clone size: -; J gene: TRBJ2-3; V gene: TRBV7-9; CDR3 protein: CASSLALAGGPTDTQYF; CDR3 DNA: TGTGCCAGCAGCTTAGCACTAGCGGGAGGGCCCACAGATACGCAGTATTTT